This entry lists 13 T cell receptor beta chains sequenced from one sample in a study of OX40 agonist ivuxolimab in advanced cancers. Some clones are missing from TCRdb's copy, which holds only in-frame ones; the method was immunoSEQ multiplex PCR. The sample lists tens of thousands of clones, 94% occurring once. Specimen: CD4+ or CD8+ T cells sorted from blood, collected in a trial of the OX40 agonist ivuxolimab. Every receptor here comes from an adult with an advanced solid tumor such as melanoma, head and neck, liver or kidney cancer.

The V call is TRBV15, the J call TRBJ1-5; D gene unclear. Germline values: CDR1 LNHNV, CDR2 YYDKDF (reference sequence). V was pared by 3 bases and J by 7 bases, with 10 bases between. The length of the CDR3 is 13 residues. The DNA for the CDR3 is TGTGCCACCAGCAGCCGGGTGGAGCAGCCCCAGCATTTT. Amino acids: CATSSRVEQPQHF.

This chain joins TRBV11-2 and TRBJ2-7, with 8 bases matching TRBD2. The CDR3 consists of 15 residues. V trimming: 2 bases; J trimming: 2 bases; junction bases outside the gene matches: 5. The germline CDR1 and CDR2 sequences are SGHAT and FQNNGV. In DNA form, the CDR3 reads TGTGCCAGCAGCTTAACAGCGGGGGAAACCTACGAGCAGTACTTC. Protein: CASSLTAGETYEQYF.

The chain recombines TRBV9 with TRBJ2-7; 12 bases map to TRBD1. Germline values: CDR1 SGDLS, CDR2 YYNGEE. V was clipped by 4 bases and J by 5 bases; unmatched bases: 7. The CDR3 extends over 15 amino acids. In DNA form, the CDR3 reads TGTGCCAGCAGCTCCTCCGGGACAGGGGGCAACGAGCAGTACTTC. It codes for CASSSSGTGGNEQYF.

The rearrangement joins TRBV19 to TRBJ1-1, with D perhaps TRBD1 (5 bases). CDR1 is LNHDA and CDR2 is SQIVND in the germline V gene (reference sequence). V was clipped by 8 bases and J by 0 bases, with 10 bases between them. The length of the CDR3 is 13 residues. CDR3 in DNA: TGTGCCAGTCTAGACAGAGTGAACACTGAAGCTTTCTTT. This encodes CASLDRVNTEAFF. Looking up the rest from reference TRBV19 and TRBJ1-1 gives the full variable domain: DGGITQSPKYLFRKEGQNVTLSCEQNLNHDAMYWYRQDPGQGLRLIYYSQIVNDFQKGDIAEGYSVSREKKESFPLTVTSAQKNPTAFYLCASLDRVNTEAFFGQGTRLTVV.

The rearrangement links TRBV5-1 to TRBJ1-1, with 10 bases lining up with TRBD1. Germline V gene sequence: CDR1 SGHRS, CDR2 YFSETQ. Trimming cost V 0 bases and J 0 bases; bases outside gene matches: 2. The CDR3 is 16 amino acids. The CDR3 protein is CASSLGDRGMNTEAFF. The CDR3 DNA sequence: TGCGCCAGCAGCTTGGGGGACAGGGGAATGAACACTGAAGCTTTCTTT.

The V gene is TRBV11-1, the J gene TRBJ2-5; TRBD2 matches 9 bases. The germline V gene has CDR1 SGHAT and CDR2 FQDESV (reference sequence). This CDR3 contains 18 residues. V shed 0 bases and J 5 bases; nucleotides not matched to a gene: 13. Here the CDR3 DNA reads TGTGCCAGCAGCTTAGCTATGGGTAGCGGGAGTCCCTACGAGACCCAGTACTTC. This sequence encodes CASSLAMGSGSPYETQYF.

This sequence joins TRBV9 and TRBJ2-5; D possibly matches TRBD1 or TRBD2 (5 bases each). Trimming removed 4 bases from V and 7 bases from J, with 17 bases in between. Germline V lookup: CDR1 SGDLS, CDR2 YYNGEE. CDR3 size: 14 residues. CDR3 coding DNA: TGTGCCAGCAGCCCTCCCCCCGGGACGGGGACCCAGTACTTC. Protein product: CASSPPPGTGTQYF.

This sequence joins TRBV5-1 and TRBJ2-5; D is uncertain. CDR3 length: 15 residues. Germline V CDR1 and CDR2: SGHRS, YFSETQ. Between the trimmed V and J ends, which lost 0 bases and 2 bases, there was a span of 11 bases. The CDR3 DNA is TGCGCCAGCAGCTTGGAATTTGGAAATCAAGAGACCCAGTACTTC. Its translation: CASSLEFGNQETQYF.

V usage is TRBV5-4 and J usage is TRBJ2-7; 12 bases are shared with TRBD2. V shed 3 bases, J shed 0 bases, and the junction held 10 bases outside the gene matches. The germline CDR1 and CDR2 sequences are SGHNT and YYREEE (reference sequence). This CDR3 comprises 18 residues. The DNA for the CDR3 is TGTGCCAGCAGCTCCCGAACGACTAGCGGGGGACCCTCCTACGAGCAGTACTTC. It encodes CASSSRTTSGGPSYEQYF. The full variable domain, with the rest looked up from reference TRBV5-4 and TRBJ2-7, is ETGVTQSPTHLIKTRGQQVTLRCSSQSGHNTVSWYQQALGQGPQFIFQYYREEENGRGNFPPRFSGLQFPNYSSELNVNALELDDSALYLCASSSRTTSGGPSYEQYFGPGTRLTVT.

This sequence joins TRBV7-2 and TRBJ2-5; tentatively, D is TRBD2 (6 bases). The CDR3 has 17 amino acids. The germline V gene encodes CDR1 SGHTA and CDR2 FQGNSA. V dropped 2 bases and J dropped 4 bases, with 20 bases sitting between them. CDR3 bases: TGTGCCAGCAGCTTACGAGAGGCCCGGGACTGGATAGAGACCCAGTACTTC. Translating gives CASSLREARDWIETQYF.

V gene TRBV4-1 combines with J gene TRBJ1-3; D not certain. V was shortened by 0 bases and J by 0 bases, with 15 bases between the two germline ends. This CDR3 is built from 18 residues. Germline V lookup: CDR1 MGHRA, CDR2 YSYEKL. CDR3 protein: CASSQDHLQASSGNTIYF. The CDR3 bases are TGCGCCAGCAGCCAAGATCATCTCCAGGCGAGCTCTGGAAACACCATATATTTT.

This chain links TRBV14 with TRBJ1-1; no reliable D call. The CDR3 contains 14 residues. Between the trimmed V and J ends, which lost 2 bases and 0 bases, there was a span of 7 bases. Looked up from germline, CDR1 is SGHDN and CDR2 is FVKESK. Here the CDR3 DNA reads TGTGCCAGCAGCCAAAACAGCATGAACACTGAAGCTTTCTTT. It codes for CASSQNSMNTEAFF.

This chain uses TRBV7-8 with TRBJ2-5; TRBD1 matches 9 bases. The V segment lost 6 bases and the J segment 3 bases; nucleotides outside the gene matches: 8. Germline CDR1 SGHVS, CDR2 FQNEAQ. CDR3 length: 15 amino acids. This chain's CDR3 is CASRLSGTGKETQYF. In nucleotides, the CDR3 is TGTGCCAGCAGATTATCCGGGACAGGGAAAGAGACCCAGTACTTC.